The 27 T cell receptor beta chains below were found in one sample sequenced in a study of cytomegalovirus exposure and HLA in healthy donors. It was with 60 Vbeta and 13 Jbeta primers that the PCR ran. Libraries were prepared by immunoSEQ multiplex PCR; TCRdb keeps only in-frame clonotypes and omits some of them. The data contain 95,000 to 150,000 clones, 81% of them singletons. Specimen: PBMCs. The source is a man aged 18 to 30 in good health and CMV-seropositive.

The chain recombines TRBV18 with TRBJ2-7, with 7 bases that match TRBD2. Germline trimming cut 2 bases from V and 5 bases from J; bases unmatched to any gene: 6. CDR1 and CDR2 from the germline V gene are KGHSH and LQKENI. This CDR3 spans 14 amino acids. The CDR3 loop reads CASSPDVRGDEQYF. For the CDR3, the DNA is TGTGCCAGCTCACCAGACGTTCGGGGGGACGAGCAGTACTTC.

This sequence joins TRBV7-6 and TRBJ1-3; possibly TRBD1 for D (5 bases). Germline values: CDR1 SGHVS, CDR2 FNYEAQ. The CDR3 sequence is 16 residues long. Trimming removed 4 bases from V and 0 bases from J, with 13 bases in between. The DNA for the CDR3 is TGTGCCAGCAGCTCCTCAGGGACTTACTCTGGAAACACCATATATTTT. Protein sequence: CASSSSGTYSGNTIYF.

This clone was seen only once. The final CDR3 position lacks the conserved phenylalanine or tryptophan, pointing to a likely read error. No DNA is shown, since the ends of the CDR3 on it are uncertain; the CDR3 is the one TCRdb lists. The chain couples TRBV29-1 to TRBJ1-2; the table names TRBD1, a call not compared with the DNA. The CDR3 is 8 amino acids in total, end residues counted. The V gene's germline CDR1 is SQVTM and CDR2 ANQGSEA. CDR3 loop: CSVAQGQL.

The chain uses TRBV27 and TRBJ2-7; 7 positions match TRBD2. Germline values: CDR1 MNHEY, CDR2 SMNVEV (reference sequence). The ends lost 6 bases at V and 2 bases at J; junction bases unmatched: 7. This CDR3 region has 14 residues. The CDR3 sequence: CASRMSGATYEQYF. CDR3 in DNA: TGTGCCAGCAGGATGAGCGGGGCCACCTACGAGCAGTACTTC.

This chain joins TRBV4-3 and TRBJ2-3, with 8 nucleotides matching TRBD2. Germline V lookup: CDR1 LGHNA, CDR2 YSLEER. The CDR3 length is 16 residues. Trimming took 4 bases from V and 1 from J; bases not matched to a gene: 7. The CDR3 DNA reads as TGCGCCAGCAGCCCCAGGACTAGCTCGGGCACAGATACGCAGTATTTT. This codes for CASSPRTSSGTDTQYF.

CDR3 sequence (DNA): TGTGCCAGCTCACTCCGGGACACGGGGAACACTGAAGCTTTCTTT. The encoded protein is CASSLRDTGNTEAFF. The chain combines TRBV18 with TRBJ1-1; possible D gene TRBD1, 6 bases. CDR1 is KGHSH, CDR2 LQKENI, per germline. This CDR3 region has 15 residues. V shed 4 bases and J shed 1 base, with 13 bases lying between them.

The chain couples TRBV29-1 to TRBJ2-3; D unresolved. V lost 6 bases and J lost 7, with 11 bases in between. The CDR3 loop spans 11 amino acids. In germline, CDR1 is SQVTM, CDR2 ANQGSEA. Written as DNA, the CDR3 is TGCAGCGTCGGAGAACATAATACGCAGTATTTT. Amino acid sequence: CSVGEHNTQYF.

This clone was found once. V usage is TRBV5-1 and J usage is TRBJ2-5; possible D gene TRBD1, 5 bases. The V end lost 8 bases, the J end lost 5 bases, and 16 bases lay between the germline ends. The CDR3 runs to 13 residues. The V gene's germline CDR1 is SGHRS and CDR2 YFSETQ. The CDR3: CASQQGSGETQYF. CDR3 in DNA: TGCGCCAGTCAGCAGGGCTCTGGGGAGACCCAGTACTTC.

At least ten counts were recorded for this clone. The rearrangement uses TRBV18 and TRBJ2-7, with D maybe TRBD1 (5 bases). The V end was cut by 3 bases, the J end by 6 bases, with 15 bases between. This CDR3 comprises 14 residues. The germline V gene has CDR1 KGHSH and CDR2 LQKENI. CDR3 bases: TGTGCCAGCTCACCTGATGTTCAGGGTTCCGAGCAGTACTTC. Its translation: CASSPDVQGSEQYF.

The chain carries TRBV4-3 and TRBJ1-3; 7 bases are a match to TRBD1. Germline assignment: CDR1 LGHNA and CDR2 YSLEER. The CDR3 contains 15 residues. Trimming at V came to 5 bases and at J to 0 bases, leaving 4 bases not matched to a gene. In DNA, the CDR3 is TGCGCCAGCAGCAATCGACAGGGCTCTGGAAACACCATATATTTT. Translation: CASSNRQGSGNTIYF.

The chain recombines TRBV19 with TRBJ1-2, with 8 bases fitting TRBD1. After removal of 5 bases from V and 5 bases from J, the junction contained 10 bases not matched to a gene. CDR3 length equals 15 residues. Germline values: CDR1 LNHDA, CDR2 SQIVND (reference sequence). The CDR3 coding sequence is TGTGCCAGTAGTGAGGGGGACAGGCCTGATTATGGCTACACCTTC. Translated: CASSEGDRPDYGYTF.

CDR3 loop: CASSAAGFSGANVLTF. As DNA, the CDR3 is TGTGCCAGCAGTGCCGCAGGATTCTCTGGGGCCAACGTCCTGACTTTC. The chain couples TRBV2 to TRBJ2-6; no firm D call. The germline gives CDR1 SNHLY, CDR2 FYNNEI. The CDR3 loop spans 16 amino acids. V was cut by 4 bases and J by 0 bases, with 10 bases left in between. The full variable domain, its missing parts supplied by reference TRBV2 and TRBJ2-6, is EPEVTQTPSHQVTQMGQEVILRCVPISNHLYFYWYRQILGQKVEFLVSFYNNEISEKSEIFDDQFSVERPDGSNFTLKIRSTKLEDSAMYFCASSAAGFSGANVLTFGAGSRLTVL.

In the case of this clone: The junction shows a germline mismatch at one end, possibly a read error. The CDR3 DNA follows: TGTTCCAGCAGCTTAGATCTCGGGAGGGCGTCAGATACGCAGTATTTT. Translation gives CSSSLDLGRASDTQYF. V and J are TRBV7-9 and TRBJ2-3; 8 nucleotides align to TRBD2. This CDR3 comprises 16 residues. Germline lookup yields CDR1 SEHNR and CDR2 FQNEAQ (reference sequence).

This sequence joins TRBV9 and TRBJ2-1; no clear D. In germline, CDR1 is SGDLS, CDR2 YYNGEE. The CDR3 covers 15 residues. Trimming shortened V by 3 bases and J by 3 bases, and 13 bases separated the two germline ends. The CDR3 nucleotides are TGTGCCAGCAGCGAGAGGCTTTTTAACTACAATGAGCAGTTCTTC. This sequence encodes CASSERLFNYNEQFF.

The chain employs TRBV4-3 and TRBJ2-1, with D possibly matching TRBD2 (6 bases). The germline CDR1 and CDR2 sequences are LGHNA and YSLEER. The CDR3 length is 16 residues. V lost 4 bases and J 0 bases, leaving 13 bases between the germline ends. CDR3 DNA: TGCGCCAGCAGCCGTACTAGCCAGAGCTCCTACAATGAGCAGTTCTTC. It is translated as CASSRTSQSSYNEQFF.

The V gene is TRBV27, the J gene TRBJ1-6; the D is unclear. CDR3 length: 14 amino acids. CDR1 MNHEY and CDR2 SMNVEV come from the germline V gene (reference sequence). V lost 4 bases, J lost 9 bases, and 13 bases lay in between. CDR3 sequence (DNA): TGTGCCAGCAGTTCGGTTTTTAAGTTTTCACCCCTCCACTTT. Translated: CASSSVFKFSPLHF.

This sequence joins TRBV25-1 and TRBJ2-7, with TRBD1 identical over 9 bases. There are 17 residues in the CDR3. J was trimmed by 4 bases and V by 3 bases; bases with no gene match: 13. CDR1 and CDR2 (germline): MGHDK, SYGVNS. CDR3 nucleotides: TGTGCCAGCAGTGATTTAGTGACGACAGGGGGTCTGTACGAGCAGTACTTC. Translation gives CASSDLVTTGGLYEQYF.

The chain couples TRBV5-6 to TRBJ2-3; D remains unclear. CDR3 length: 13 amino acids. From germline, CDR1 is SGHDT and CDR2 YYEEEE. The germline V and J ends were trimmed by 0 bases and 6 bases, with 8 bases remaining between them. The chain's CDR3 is CASSLAILDTQYF. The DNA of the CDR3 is TGTGCCAGCAGCTTGGCGATACTGGATACGCAGTATTTT.

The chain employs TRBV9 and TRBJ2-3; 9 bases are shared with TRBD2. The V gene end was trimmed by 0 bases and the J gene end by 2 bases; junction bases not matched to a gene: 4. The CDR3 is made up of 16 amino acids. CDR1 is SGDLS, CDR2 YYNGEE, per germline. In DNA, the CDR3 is TGTGCCAGCAGCGTAGTTGGGACTAGCAACACAGATACGCAGTATTTT. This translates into CASSVVGTSNTDTQYF.

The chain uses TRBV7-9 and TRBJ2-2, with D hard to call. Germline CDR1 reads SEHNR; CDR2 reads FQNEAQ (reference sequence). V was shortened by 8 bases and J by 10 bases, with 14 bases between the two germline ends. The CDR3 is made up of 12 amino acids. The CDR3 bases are TGTGCCAGCGTGGGTAACTACGTGGAGCTGTTTTTT. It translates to CASVGNYVELFF.

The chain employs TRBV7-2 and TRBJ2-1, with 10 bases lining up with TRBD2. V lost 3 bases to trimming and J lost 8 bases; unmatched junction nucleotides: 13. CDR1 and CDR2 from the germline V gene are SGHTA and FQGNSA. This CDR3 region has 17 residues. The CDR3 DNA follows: TGTGCCAGCAGCTTCGCCCTCGGGAGCGGGGGGGCCGATGAGCAGTTCTTC. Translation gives CASSFALGSGGADEQFF.

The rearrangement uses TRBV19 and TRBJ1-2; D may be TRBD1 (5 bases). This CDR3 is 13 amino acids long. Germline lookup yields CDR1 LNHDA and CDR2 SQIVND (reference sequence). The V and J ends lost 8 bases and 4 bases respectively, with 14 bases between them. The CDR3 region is CASAGQTFYGYTF. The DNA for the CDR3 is TGTGCCAGTGCGGGGCAGACATTCTATGGCTACACCTTC.

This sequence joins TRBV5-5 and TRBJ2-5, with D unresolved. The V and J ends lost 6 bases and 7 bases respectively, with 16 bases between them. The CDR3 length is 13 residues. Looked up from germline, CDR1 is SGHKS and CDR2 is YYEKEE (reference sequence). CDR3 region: CASISNATRTQYF. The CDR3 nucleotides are TGTGCCAGCATAAGTAACGCCACCAGGACCCAGTACTTC.

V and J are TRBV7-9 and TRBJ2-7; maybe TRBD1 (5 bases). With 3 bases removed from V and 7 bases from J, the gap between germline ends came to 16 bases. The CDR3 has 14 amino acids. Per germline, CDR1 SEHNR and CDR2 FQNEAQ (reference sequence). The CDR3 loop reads CASSFGASPGEQYF. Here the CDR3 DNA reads TGTGCCAGCAGCTTTGGGGCAAGTCCTGGTGAGCAGTACTTC.

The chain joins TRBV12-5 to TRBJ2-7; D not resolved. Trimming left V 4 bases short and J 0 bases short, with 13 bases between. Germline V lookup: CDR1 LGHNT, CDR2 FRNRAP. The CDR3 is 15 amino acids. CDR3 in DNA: TGTGCTAGTGGTTCCCTAGTATTATCCTCCTACGAGCAGTACTTC. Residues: CASGSLVLSSYEQYF.

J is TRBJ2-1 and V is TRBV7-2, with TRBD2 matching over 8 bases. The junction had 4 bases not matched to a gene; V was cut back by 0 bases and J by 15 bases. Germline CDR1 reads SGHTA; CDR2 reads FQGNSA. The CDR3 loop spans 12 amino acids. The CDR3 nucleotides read TGTGCCAGCAGCTTAGCAGCGGGAGTAAGGTTCTTC. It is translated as CASSLAAGVRFF.

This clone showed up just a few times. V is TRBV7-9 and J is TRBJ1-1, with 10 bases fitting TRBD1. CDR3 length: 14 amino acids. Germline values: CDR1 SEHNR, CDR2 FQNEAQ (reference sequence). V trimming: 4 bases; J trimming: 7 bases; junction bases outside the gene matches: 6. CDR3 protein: CASSSGGQGGEAFF. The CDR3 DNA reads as TGTGCCAGCAGCTCCGGAGGACAGGGGGGTGAAGCTTTCTTT. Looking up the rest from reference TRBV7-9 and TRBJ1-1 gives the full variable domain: DTGVSQNPRHKITKRGQNVTFRCDPISEHNRLYWYRQTLGQGPEFLTYFQNEAQLEKSRLLSDRFSAERPKGSFSTLEIQRTEQGDSAMYLCASSSGGQGGEAFFGQGTRLTVV.